This T cell receptor beta chain was retrieved from a study of shared clonotypes between healthy human individuals. Naive CD8 cells comprised CD45RO-negative, CCR7-positively selected cells, excluding terminally differentiated effector memory CD45RA+ cells. The length of the CDR3 is 15 residues. Germline V gene data show CDR1 as GTSNPN and CDR2 as SVGIG (reference sequence). The V gene end was trimmed by 0 bases and the J gene end by 7 bases; junction bases not matched to a gene: 9. This clone was detected once. Samples underwent the assay at deep level. Sorted-subset replicate PCR reactions were performed with approximately 0.2 ug DNA, corresponding to roughly 31,000 T cell genomes. Assay used: immunoSEQ multiplex PCR; TCRdb lists only in-frame clones, some missing. The sample consists of a few hundred thousand clones, over 95% of them appearing once.

The TCR originated in a woman in her thirties in good health. Specimen: naive CD8+ T cells sorted from blood. The J gene is TRBJ2-1, the V gene TRBV30; 7 bases map to TRBD2. CDR3 nucleotide sequence: TGTGCCTGGAGTGTAGTGGTGCGGGAGTTGAATGAGCAGTTCTTC. It is translated as CAWSVVVRELNEQFF. Filled out from reference TRBV30 and TRBJ2-1, the complete variable domain reads SQTIHQWPATLVQPVGSPLSLECTVEGTSNPNLYWYRQAAGRGLQLLFYSVGIGQISSEVPQNLSASRPQDRQFILSSKKLLLSDSGFYLCAWSVVVRELNEQFFGPGTRLTVL.